This TCR beta chain is drawn from a study of T cells in Graves' hyperthyroidism and ophthalmopathy. General study findings and limits: Ophthalmopathy could be told apart from stable hyperthyroidism with a 13 V-J model. Blood held most thyroid clonotypes expanded above 0.001 frequency. It was a median 6.5 months before onset that the model predicted ophthalmopathy.

Per germline, CDR1 LGHDT and CDR2 YNNKEL (reference sequence). This CDR3 comprises 14 residues. V shed 0 bases and J shed 7 bases, with 10 bases lying between them. Many counts were recorded for this clonotype. What it binds is not known. Amplified TCR beta CDR3 regions came from RNA transcripts. A first-round RT-PCR of the TCR CDR3 used the HTBI primer set. TCRdb re-called the multiplex PCR reads through MiXCR, storing one row per CDR3 protein. The sample yields about 720,000 distinct CDR3 sequences, 18% seen once. Blood was sampled at initial diagnosis of hyperthyroidism, prior to onset of any ophthalmopathy symptoms.

This chain connects TRBV3-1 to TRBJ1-5; D gene uncertain. The sequenced sample was blood. This receptor was identified in a woman between 45 and 65 years old with Graves' hyperthyroidism that later progressed to Graves' ophthalmopathy. In DNA, the CDR3 is TGTGCCAGCAGCCAAGATTCGGCGGGACAGCCCCAGCATTTT. This encodes CASSQDSAGQPQHF.